This T cell receptor (beta chain) was documented in a study of OX40 agonist ivuxolimab in advanced cancers. Looking at the study overall: The group had a mean age of approximately 60 years, ranged from about 23 to 85, and was 82.7% male. Study-wide results and limits: Among some nonresponders, normalized T-cell clonal expansion was also low.

The study sampled blood at baseline, cycle 4 day 1, and cycle 7 day 1. Regarding this clone: Its cognate antigen is unknown.

This CDR3 spans 15 amino acids. Germline V gives CDR1 SNHLY, CDR2 FYNNEI. Deletions cut 0 bases from V and 4 bases from J, with 10 bases between. The method was immunoSEQ multiplex PCR; TCRdb's version includes in-frame clones alone and lacks a portion of them. The sample carries under 100,000 clones, roughly 87% recorded once. Sequenced here: CD4+ or CD8+ T cells sorted from blood, sampled in a trial of the OX40 agonist ivuxolimab. The chain recombines TRBV2 with TRBJ2-4; D remains ambiguous. This receptor was obtained from an adult with an advanced solid tumor such as melanoma, head and neck, liver or kidney cancer. The CDR3 DNA reads as TGTGCCAGCAGTGAAGCGGAGTTGTCAAAAAACATTCAGTACTTC. Encoded protein: CASSEAELSKNIQYF.